The 13 T cell receptor beta chains reported below all come from one sample, sequenced in a study of blood T cell repertoires in COVID-19 (dated by TCRdb to 2018 to 2020). The library was made by the immunoSEQ multiplex PCR assay. TCRdb provides this immuneACCESS table in a form limited to in-frame rearrangements. Some clones are lacking; in checked studies, under half of them reflect an unresolved V gene, and why the rest are absent is not known. Present in this sample are 90,000 to 100,000 clones, about 71% of which were seen just once. Around 23% of the sample belongs to the ten largest clones. The source material was peripheral blood. The receptors come from a woman in her fifties or sixties in a cohort sampled during active or convalescent COVID-19.

J is TRBJ2-5 and V is TRBV18, with D maybe TRBD1 (6 bases). The length of the CDR3 is 15 residues. V shed 3 bases and J shed 0 bases, with 11 bases lying between them. CDR1 and CDR2 (germline): KGHSH, LQKENI. Here the CDR3 reads CASSPKRTDQETQYF. DNA of the CDR3: TGTGCCAGCTCACCGAAAAGGACAGACCAAGAGACCCAGTACTTC.

The chain carries TRBV3-1 (or the pseudogene TRBV3-2) and TRBJ1-2, with D unresolved. The CDR3 is 15 amino acids. Germline V CDR1 and CDR2: LGHDT, YNNKEL (reference sequence). V lost 1 base and J lost 1, with 10 bases in between. CDR3 in DNA: TGTGCCAGCAGCCAAGCGTATGCGGATAACTATGGCTACACCTTC. Translated, it gives CASSQAYADNYGYTF.

The J gene is TRBJ1-2, the V gene TRBV20-1; D is unclear. This CDR3 contains 11 residues. The V end was cut by 5 bases, the J end by 0 bases, with 4 bases between. Germline V gene lookup returns CDR1 DFQATT and CDR2 SNEGSKA (reference sequence). In nucleotides, the CDR3 is TGCAGTGCTTATACTAACTATGGCTACACCTTC. As protein: CSAYTNYGYTF.

J is TRBJ2-1 and V is TRBV28; D is possibly TRBD2 (5 bases). Per germline, CDR1 MDHEN and CDR2 SYDVKM. V lost 4 bases and J 6 bases, leaving 13 bases between the germline ends. CDR3 length: 14 amino acids. CDR3 DNA sequence: TGTGCCAGCAGTTCAACCCGGGAACTCAATGAGCAGTTCTTC. It yields the protein CASSSTRELNEQFF.

The genes are TRBV5-1 and TRBJ1-4; D perhaps matches TRBD1 (6 bases). Germline V gene sequence: CDR1 SGHRS, CDR2 YFSETQ. This CDR3 spans 14 amino acids. V shed 0 bases and J shed 8 bases, with 11 bases lying between them. The CDR3 sequence is CASSLEQGREKLFF. CDR3 sequence (DNA): TGCGCCAGCAGCTTGGAACAGGGCCGGGAAAAACTGTTTTTT. Variable domain in full (rest from reference TRBV5-1 and TRBJ1-4): KAGVTQTPRYLIKTRGQQVTLSCSPISGHRSVSWYQQTPGQGLQFLFEYFSETQRNKGNFPGRFSGRQFSNSRSEMNVSTLELGDSALYLCASSLEQGREKLFFGSGTQLSVL.

This rearrangement joins TRBV7-2 to TRBJ2-7; D is perhaps TRBD1 (6 bases). Germline assignment: CDR1 SGHTA and CDR2 FQGNSA. V was trimmed by 5 bases and J by 3 bases, leaving 14 bases between them. There are 14 residues in the CDR3. The CDR3 protein is CASSVDRRDYEQYF. CDR3 DNA sequence: TGTGCCAGCAGCGTAGACAGGAGAGACTACGAGCAGTACTTC.

V and J are TRBV3-1 (or the pseudogene TRBV3-2) and TRBJ1-2; no firm D call. This CDR3 has 15 residues. Trimming removed 1 base at V and 1 base at J, with 10 bases between. The germline CDR1 and CDR2 sequences are LGHDT and YNNKEL (reference sequence). CDR3 DNA: TGTGCCAGCAGCCAAGGAGGCTTCGGTAACTATGGCTACACCTTC. This encodes CASSQGGFGNYGYTF.

V gene TRBV6-4 combines with J gene TRBJ1-3; 9 bases match TRBD1. CDR3 size: 14 residues. Trimming removed 7 bases from V and 4 bases from J; junction bases left unmatched: 5. Germline assignment: CDR1 MRHNA and CDR2 SNTAGT. The CDR3 spells CASIHRGLGNTIYF. In nucleotides, the CDR3 is TGTGCCAGCATTCACAGGGGGCTGGGAAACACCATATATTTT.

The rearrangement links TRBV5-1 to TRBJ2-7, with 9 bases fitting TRBD1. Germline V gene sequence: CDR1 SGHRS, CDR2 YFSETQ. This CDR3 region has 16 residues. The J segment lost 3 bases and the V segment lost 4 bases, leaving 11 bases of the junction unmatched. The CDR3 DNA sequence: TGCGCCAGCAGCCCAGGACCGGGACAGGGATTCTACGAGCAGTACTTC. It is translated as CASSPGPGQGFYEQYF.

The chain links TRBV2 to TRBJ2-7; TRBD2 aligns across 11 bases. The CDR3 loop spans 16 amino acids. Germline V gene data show CDR1 as SNHLY and CDR2 as FYNNEI. The ends lost 6 bases at V and 2 bases at J; junction bases unmatched: 9. CDR3 DNA: TGTGCCAGCAGCCCAAGACTAGCGGGGAGAACCTACGAGCAGTACTTC. Translating gives CASSPRLAGRTYEQYF.

The chain recombines TRBV6-5 with TRBJ1-1; D uncertain. CDR3 length: 12 amino acids. The V end lost 10 bases, the J end lost 1 base, and 10 bases lay between the germline ends. Germline V lookup: CDR1 MNHEY, CDR2 SVGAGI. CDR3 DNA: TGTGCCACCAGAGGCGGGAACACTGAAGCTTTCTTT. This codes for CATRGGNTEAFF.

This clone came up a few times. V usage is TRBV7-9 and J usage is TRBJ1-2, with TRBD1 matching 7 bases. The V segment lost 4 bases and the J segment 8 bases; nucleotides outside the gene matches: 7. Germline assignment: CDR1 SEHNR and CDR2 FQNEAQ (reference sequence). The CDR3 sequence is 13 residues long. CDR3 protein: CASSSYRGGGYTF. CDR3 sequence (DNA): TGTGCCAGCAGCTCTTACAGGGGAGGCGGCTACACCTTC. Looking up the rest from reference TRBV7-9 and TRBJ1-2 gives the full variable domain: DTGVSQNPRHKITKRGQNVTFRCDPISEHNRLYWYRQTLGQGPEFLTYFQNEAQLEKSRLLSDRFSAERPKGSFSTLEIQRTEQGDSAMYLCASSSYRGGGYTFGSGTRLTVV.

This chain connects TRBV4-1 to TRBJ1-2; possible D gene TRBD1, 6 bases. CDR1 and CDR2 from the germline V gene are MGHRA and YSYEKL. The V and J ends lost 2 bases and 4 bases respectively, with 14 bases between them. The CDR3 contains 15 residues. As DNA, the CDR3 is TGCGCCAGCAGCCAACAAACAGGGATTCTCTATGGCTACACCTTC. This encodes CASSQQTGILYGYTF.